Listed here are 25 T cell receptor beta chains from one sample, sequenced in a study of neurological immune-mediated disorders (dated by TCRdb to between 2018 and 2021). The time point label corresponds to: longitudinal time-point 1 (baseline). Library generation was performed with 5' RACE. The data were produced on an Illumina HiSeq 2500. The public reads were run again by TCRdb, first through fastp at Q25 and then through MiXCR, and only productive beta chains were kept. All rows with the same CDR3 protein become a single entry with the most common DNA and genes. This sample has approximately 37,000 distinct CDR3 sequences in its table, and 3% to 3.5% of those were observed once. The leading ten clones occupy approximately 8.4% of the sample. The sample was PBMCs. The origin of the receptors is a woman between 55 and 75 years old with multiple sclerosis.

This clonotype occurred many times. J is TRBJ1-2 and V is TRBV12-3 or TRBV12-4; D is perhaps TRBD1 (5 bases). This CDR3 contains 15 residues. Trimming stripped 10 bases from V and 1 base from J, with 19 bases between. CDR3 DNA: TGTGCCACCATGCCACAGGCCCGACTTAACTATGGCTACACCTTC. It yields the protein CATMPQARLNYGYTF.

This clonotype came up many times. V and J are TRBV20-1 and TRBJ2-3; D might be TRBD2 (6 bases). This CDR3 has 14 residues. Germline V gives CDR1 DFQATT, CDR2 SNEGSKA (reference sequence). V lost 3 bases and J lost 3, with 13 bases in between. DNA of the CDR3: TGCAGTGCTAGGAGTCCTCGGGGGACAGATACGCAGTATTTT. This translates into CSARSPRGTDTQYF.

This clonotype was detected many times. The chain joins TRBV5-5 to TRBJ2-1; the match to TRBD1 covers 7 bases. Trimming took 7 bases from V and 4 from J; bases not matched to a gene: 8. CDR3 size: 14 residues. Germline values: CDR1 SGHKS, CDR2 YYEKEE (reference sequence). The CDR3 coding sequence is TGTGCCAGCGGAACGGGACAGTCTTACAATGAGCAGTTCTTC. Translated, it gives CASGTGQSYNEQFF. Full variable domain (outside the CDR3, taken from reference TRBV5-5 and TRBJ2-1): DAGVTQSPTHLIKTRGQQVTLRCSPISGHKSVSWYQQVLGQGPQFIFQYYEKEERGRGNFPDRFSARQFPNYSSELNVNALLLGDSALYLCASGTGQSYNEQFFGPGTRLTVL.

The V and J genes are TRBV7-2 and TRBJ1-2; D is possibly TRBD1 (6 bases). Germline lookup yields CDR1 SGHTA and CDR2 FQGNSA. The CDR3 is 15 amino acids. Trimming took off 3 bases at V and 4 bases at J, with 15 bases between the two ends. CDR3 sequence reads: CASSLGRGAGYGYTF. CDR3 nucleotide sequence: TGTGCCAGCAGCTTGGGCAGGGGTGCCGGCTATGGCTACACCTTC.

This clonotype was detected many times. The rearrangement uses TRBV5-1 and TRBJ1-2; D is perhaps TRBD1 (6 bases). There are 14 residues in the CDR3. The V gene's germline CDR1 is SGHRS and CDR2 YFSETQ. The V end was cut by 5 bases, the J end by 10 bases, with 21 bases between. CDR3 residues: CASRDSHGLATYTF. The CDR3 DNA reads as TGCGCCAGCAGGGACAGCCACGGCTTGGCCACCTACACCTTC.

This clonotype was seen repeatedly, ten times or more. CDR3 sequence (DNA): TGCGCCAGCAGCTCAGGGACAGGGCGAGAGGAAAAACTGTTTTTT. It codes for CASSSGTGREEKLFF. The V call is TRBV5-1, the J call TRBJ1-4, with 9 nucleotides matching TRBD1. The CDR3 covers 15 residues. The junction had 8 bases not matched to a gene; V was cut back by 3 bases and J by 8 bases. Per the germline V gene, CDR1 is SGHRS and CDR2 is YFSETQ. The full variable domain, completed using reference TRBV5-1 and TRBJ1-4, is KAGVTQTPRYLIKTRGQQVTLSCSPISGHRSVSWYQQTPGQGLQFLFEYFSETQRNKGNFPGRFSGRQFSNSRSEMNVSTLELGDSALYLCASSSGTGREEKLFFGSGTQLSVL.

The table lists this clonotype with many counts. V is TRBV4-1 and J is TRBJ1-1; D gene ambiguous. Germline values: CDR1 MGHRA, CDR2 YSYEKL. V shed 4 bases and J shed 1 base, with 10 bases lying between them. The CDR3 has 14 amino acids. The DNA for the CDR3 is TGCGCCAGCAGCCTCCCTGTGGAGAACACTGAAGCTTTCTTT. It encodes CASSLPVENTEAFF.

This clonotype was detected many times. This rearrangement joins TRBV5-1 to TRBJ1-1, with 9 nucleotides matching TRBD1. CDR3 length equals 16 residues. J lost 0 bases, V lost 4 bases, and 7 bases had no gene match. Germline V gene sequence: CDR1 SGHRS, CDR2 YFSETQ. The CDR3 bases are TGCGCCAGCAGCCCAGGGACAGGGATCATGAACACTGAAGCTTTCTTT. This codes for CASSPGTGIMNTEAFF.

This clonotype has ten or more counts. The chain uses TRBV27 and TRBJ2-7, with D perhaps matching TRBD1 (6 bases). Trimming stripped 6 bases from V and 5 bases from J, with 11 bases between. Germline CDR1 and CDR2: MNHEY and SMNVEV (reference sequence). The CDR3 is 12 residues long. DNA for the CDR3: TGTGCCAGCAGACAGGGTCTACACGAGCAGTACTTC. It codes for CASRQGLHEQYF.

This clonotype was recorded many times. The J gene is TRBJ1-1, the V gene TRBV12-3 or TRBV12-4; D not certain. The CDR3 extends over 13 amino acids. Trimming took off 1 base at V and 1 base at J, with 4 bases between the two ends. CDR3 sequence reads: CASSLGWNTEAFF. DNA for the CDR3: TGTGCCAGCAGTTTAGGCTGGAACACTGAAGCTTTCTTT.

In this sample, this clonotype turned up many times. The chain links TRBV20-1 to TRBJ1-1; no definite D call. This CDR3 has 17 amino acids. V was cut by 0 bases and J by 0 bases, with 17 bases left in between. Germline lookup yields CDR1 DFQATT and CDR2 SNEGSKA (reference sequence). CDR3 amino acids: CSAREIQDADLNTEAFF. The CDR3 DNA is TGCAGTGCTAGAGAGATCCAGGACGCGGACCTGAACACTGAAGCTTTCTTT.

This clonotype has a count of ten or more. The V and J genes are TRBV2 and TRBJ1-1; the D gene is possibly TRBD1 (5 bases). The germline V gene has CDR1 SNHLY and CDR2 FYNNEI. The ends were cut back, 3 bases at V and 3 bases at J, with 20 bases in the middle. This CDR3 is 17 amino acids long. The DNA for the CDR3 is TGTGCCAGCAGTGAGCGCCCGTTTTTGGGAGGGGACACTGAAGCTTTCTTT. Protein: CASSERPFLGGDTEAFF.

This clonotype was recorded many times. The rearrangement links TRBV3-1 to TRBJ1-6; D is possibly TRBD1 (5 bases). Between the trimmed V and J ends, which lost 4 bases and 10 bases, there was a span of 14 bases. Per germline, CDR1 LGHDT and CDR2 YNNKEL (reference sequence). This CDR3 is 14 amino acids long. Here the CDR3 reads CASSPLWGKSPLHF. The CDR3 nucleotides read TGTGCCAGCAGCCCCTTGTGGGGGAAGTCACCCCTCCACTTT.

This clonotype was detected ten times or more. The gene calls are TRBV6-5 and TRBJ2-2; maybe TRBD2 (5 bases). Germline CDR1 and CDR2: MNHEY and SVGAGI. The germline V and J ends were trimmed by 2 bases and 5 bases, with 18 bases remaining between them. The CDR3 has 17 amino acids. The CDR3 loop is CASSYLGAPGLTGELFF. The CDR3 region has the DNA TGTGCCAGCAGTTACCTTGGAGCACCGGGATTGACCGGGGAGCTGTTTTTT.

This clonotype came up many times. This chain connects TRBV18 to TRBJ1-1; no firm D call. The germline V and J ends were trimmed by 3 bases and 1 base, with 12 bases remaining between them. Per germline, CDR1 KGHSH and CDR2 LQKENI. This CDR3 comprises 15 residues. CDR3 DNA sequence: TGTGCCAGCTCACCCCGTCCCCGGCAGAACACTGAAGCTTTCTTT. This codes for CASSPRPRQNTEAFF.

Many counts were recorded for this clonotype. This chain's CDR3 is CASSLGRGQDGYTF. DNA of the CDR3: TGTGCCAGCAGTTTAGGAAGGGGGCAAGATGGCTACACCTTC. This chain uses TRBV27 with TRBJ1-2, with 7 bases identical to TRBD1. CDR3 size: 14 residues. Germline CDR1 MNHEY, CDR2 SMNVEV (reference sequence). The J segment lost 6 bases and the V segment lost 2 bases, leaving 6 bases of the junction unmatched.

This clonotype was observed many times. The V call is TRBV20-1, the J call TRBJ1-4, with a possible D match to TRBD1 (5 bases). Germline CDR1 and CDR2: DFQATT and SNEGSKA (reference sequence). This CDR3 comprises 17 residues. V gave up 3 bases and J gave up 8 bases, with 25 bases separating them. The CDR3 coding sequence is TGCAGTGCTAGGGGCCAGTGGCCCTTTTGGGAGGGGGAAAAACTGTTTTTT. It translates to CSARGQWPFWEGEKLFF.

CDR3 coding DNA: TGTGCCAGCGGGGTTGAGGTCTTGTCCTACAATGAGCAGTTCTTC. Translating gives CASGVEVLSYNEQFF. The V and J genes are TRBV28 and TRBJ2-1; no firm D call. There are 15 residues in the CDR3. V gave up 8 bases and J gave up 1 base, with 15 bases separating them. Germline values: CDR1 MDHEN, CDR2 SYDVKM.

This clonotype was found many times. The V call is TRBV7-8, the J call TRBJ2-7, with D perhaps matching TRBD1 or TRBD2 (6 bases each). This CDR3 region has 15 residues. V was pared by 1 base and J by 0 bases, with 10 bases between. Germline CDR1 is SGHVS and CDR2 is FQNEAQ. DNA for the CDR3: TGTGCCAGCAGCTTAGAAAGGGGGGCCTCCTACGAGCAGTACTTC. This sequence encodes CASSLERGASYEQYF.

Only a few counts were recorded for this clonotype. The V and J genes are TRBV7-6 and TRBJ2-2; the D gene could be TRBD1 or TRBD2 (5 bases each). Trimming left V 5 bases short and J 4 bases short, with 14 bases between. The length of the CDR3 is 15 residues. The germline gives CDR1 SGHVS, CDR2 FNYEAQ. CDR3 in amino acids: CASSLGGQRTGELFF. CDR3 coding DNA: TGTGCCAGCAGCCTTGGGGGTCAGCGCACCGGGGAGCTGTTTTTT.

This clonotype showed up many times. This sequence joins TRBV9 and TRBJ2-7; possibly TRBD1 or TRBD2 for D (5 bases each). Germline-derived CDR1 and CDR2 are SGDLS and YYNGEE. The length of the CDR3 is 12 residues. With 4 bases removed from V and 7 bases from J, the gap between germline ends came to 12 bases. The CDR3 DNA sequence: TGTGCCAGCAGCCCCGGGACCGGGGAGCAGTACTTC. This translates into CASSPGTGEQYF.

This clonotype turned up a few times. The J gene is TRBJ1-2, the V gene TRBV12-3 or TRBV12-4, with D perhaps matching TRBD1 (5 bases). The V end was cut by 3 bases, the J end by 4 bases, with 12 bases between. The CDR3 is 14 amino acids. CDR3 residues: CASSLGVVTYGYTF. The CDR3 bases are TGTGCCAGCAGTTTGGGGGTTGTAACCTATGGCTACACCTTC.

In its sample, this clonotype was seen many times. The chain employs TRBV5-1 and TRBJ2-3, with 9 bases that match TRBD2. The CDR3 is 19 residues long. Germline CDR1 and CDR2: SGHRS and YFSETQ. V lost 3 bases to trimming and J lost 4 bases; unmatched junction nucleotides: 18. The CDR3 DNA is TGCGCCAGCAGCTCGCCCCCCGGGGCGGGGGGGCTCCATGCAGATACGCAGTATTTT. This translates into CASSSPPGAGGLHADTQYF.

This clonotype was detected many times. The chain joins TRBV5-1 to TRBJ1-6, with D perhaps TRBD1 (6 bases). CDR1 and CDR2 from the germline V gene are SGHRS and YFSETQ. The length of the CDR3 is 14 residues. Trimming shortened V by 1 base and J by 7 bases, and 9 bases separated the two germline ends. CDR3 DNA sequence: TGCGCCAGCAGCTTGTCAGGGGTAAATTCACCCCTCCACTTT. It specifies CASSLSGVNSPLHF.

This clonotype has only a few counts. At one end the junction does not follow the germline gene, possibly because of a read error. This chain connects TRBV6-6 to TRBJ1-5; a possible D gene is TRBD1 (5 bases). The germline V gene has CDR1 MNHNY and CDR2 SVGAGI (reference sequence). The CDR3 runs 12 residues. CDR3 DNA sequence: TGTGCCAGCACGACAGATAAGAAGACCCAGAATTTT. Protein product: CASTTDKKTQNF.